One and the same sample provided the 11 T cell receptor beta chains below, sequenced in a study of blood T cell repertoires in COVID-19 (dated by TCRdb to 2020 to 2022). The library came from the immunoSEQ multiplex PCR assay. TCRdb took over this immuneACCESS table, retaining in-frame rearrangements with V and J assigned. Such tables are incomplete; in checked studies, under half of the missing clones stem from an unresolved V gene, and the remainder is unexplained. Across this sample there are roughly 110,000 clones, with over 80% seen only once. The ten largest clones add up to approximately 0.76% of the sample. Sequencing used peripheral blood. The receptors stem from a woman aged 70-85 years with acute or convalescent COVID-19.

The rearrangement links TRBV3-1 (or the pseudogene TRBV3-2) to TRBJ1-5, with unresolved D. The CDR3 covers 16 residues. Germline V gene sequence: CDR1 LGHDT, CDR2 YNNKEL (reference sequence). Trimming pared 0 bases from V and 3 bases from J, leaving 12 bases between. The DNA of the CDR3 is TGTGCCAGCAGCCAAGATCCGGCAGGCATCAATCAGCCCCAGCATTTT. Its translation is CASSQDPAGINQPQHF.

DNA of the CDR3: TGTGCCAGTAGGTCAGGGAGGGGTGGGAATTCACCCCTCCACTTT. Its protein is CASRSGRGGNSPLHF. This chain links TRBV28 with TRBJ1-6, with a weak D call TRBD1 (5 bases). The CDR3 loop spans 15 amino acids. The ends were cut back, 9 bases at V and 7 bases at J, with 19 bases in the middle. Germline V gene sequence: CDR1 MDHEN, CDR2 SYDVKM.

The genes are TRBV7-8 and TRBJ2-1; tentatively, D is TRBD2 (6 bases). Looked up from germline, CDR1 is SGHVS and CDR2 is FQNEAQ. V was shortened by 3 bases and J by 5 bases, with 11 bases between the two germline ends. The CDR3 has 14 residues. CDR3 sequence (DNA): TGTGCCAGCAGCTTCGGGACTCCTAACAATGAGCAGTTCTTC. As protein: CASSFGTPNNEQFF. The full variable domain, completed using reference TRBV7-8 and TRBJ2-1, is GAGVSQSPRYKVAKRGQDVALRCDPISGHVSLFWYQQALGQGPEFLTYFQNEAQLDKSGLPSDRFFAERPEGSVSTLKIQRTQQEDSAVYLCASSFGTPNNEQFFGPGTRLTVL.

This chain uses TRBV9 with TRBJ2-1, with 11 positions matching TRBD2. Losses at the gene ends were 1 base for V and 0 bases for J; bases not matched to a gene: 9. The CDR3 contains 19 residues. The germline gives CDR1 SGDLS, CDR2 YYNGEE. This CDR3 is CASSVHLAGGLSSYNEQFF. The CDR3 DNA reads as TGTGCCAGCAGCGTACATCTAGCGGGAGGCCTAAGCTCCTACAATGAGCAGTTCTTC.

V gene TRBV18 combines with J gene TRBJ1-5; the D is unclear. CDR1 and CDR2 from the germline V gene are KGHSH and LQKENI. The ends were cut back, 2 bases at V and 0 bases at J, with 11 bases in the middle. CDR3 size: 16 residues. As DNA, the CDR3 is TGTGCCAGCTCACCATCTCGGCCGGGTAGCAATCAGCCCCAGCATTTT. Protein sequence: CASSPSRPGSNQPQHF.

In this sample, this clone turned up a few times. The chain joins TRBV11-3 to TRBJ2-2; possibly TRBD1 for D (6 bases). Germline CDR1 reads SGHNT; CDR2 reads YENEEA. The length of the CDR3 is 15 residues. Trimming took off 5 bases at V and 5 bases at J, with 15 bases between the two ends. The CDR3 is CASSPQGWGTGELFF. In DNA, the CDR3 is TGTGCCAGCAGCCCACAGGGCTGGGGGACCGGGGAGCTGTTTTTT.

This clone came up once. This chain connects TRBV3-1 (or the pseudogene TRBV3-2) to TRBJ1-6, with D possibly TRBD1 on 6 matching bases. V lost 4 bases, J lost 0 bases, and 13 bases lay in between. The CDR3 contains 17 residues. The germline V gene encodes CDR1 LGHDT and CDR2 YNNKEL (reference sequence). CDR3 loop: CASSRQTGLSYNSPLHF. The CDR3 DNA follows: TGTGCCAGCAGCCGGCAGACAGGTCTCTCCTATAATTCACCCCTCCACTTT.

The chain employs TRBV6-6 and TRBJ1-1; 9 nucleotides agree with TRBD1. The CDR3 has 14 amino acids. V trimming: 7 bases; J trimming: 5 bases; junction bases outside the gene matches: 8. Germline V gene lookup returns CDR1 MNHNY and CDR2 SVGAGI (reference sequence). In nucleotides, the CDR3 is TGTGCCAGCACCGGGGGACAGGGATCGACTGAAGCTTTCTTT. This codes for CASTGGQGSTEAFF.

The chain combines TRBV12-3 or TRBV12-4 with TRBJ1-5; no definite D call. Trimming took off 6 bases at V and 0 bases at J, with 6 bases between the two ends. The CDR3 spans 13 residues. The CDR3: CASRENSNQPQHF. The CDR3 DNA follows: TGTGCCAGCAGAGAGAATAGCAATCAGCCCCAGCATTTT.

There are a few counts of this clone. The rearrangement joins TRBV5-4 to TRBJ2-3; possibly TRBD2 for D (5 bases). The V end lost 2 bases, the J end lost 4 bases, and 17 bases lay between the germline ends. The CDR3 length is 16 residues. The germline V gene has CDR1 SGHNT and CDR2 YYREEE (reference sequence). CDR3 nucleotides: TGTGCCAGCAGCTTAGAGCCGGGAAGATGGGCAGATACGCAGTATTTT. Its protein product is CASSLEPGRWADTQYF.

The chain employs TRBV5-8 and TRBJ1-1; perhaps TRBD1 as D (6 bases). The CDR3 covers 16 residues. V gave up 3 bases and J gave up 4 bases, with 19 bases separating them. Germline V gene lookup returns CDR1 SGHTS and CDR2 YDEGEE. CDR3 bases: TGTGCCAGCAGCTACAGGGTTGGGGCAGGAGGCACTGAAGCTTTCTTT. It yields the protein CASSYRVGAGGTEAFF.